This passage covers 19 T cell receptor beta chains from one sample sequenced in a study of T cell responses to AZD1222 COVID-19 vaccine. Measured with immunoSEQ multiplex PCR; TCRdb has only the in-frame clones, and not every one. The sample has some 120,000 clones, around 90% seen once. Material: peripheral blood, obtained on day 0 of MenACWY control vaccination. The receptor source for this set is an adult in good health.

CDR3 in DNA: TGTGCCAGCAGCCAAGTGGGGTTGGGGACCCAGTACTTC. Translated: CASSQVGLGTQYF. This rearrangement joins TRBV14 to TRBJ2-5; no firm D call. Trimming removed 1 base from V and 7 bases from J, with 10 bases in between. Germline CDR1 and CDR2: SGHDN and FVKESK. CDR3 length: 13 residues.

CDR3 bases: TGTGCCAGCAGCTCACAGGGGGCGTCTAACTATGGCTACACCTTC. This gives the protein CASSSQGASNYGYTF. The chain is built from TRBV11-2 and TRBJ1-2; 9 bases match TRBD1. The CDR3 is 15 residues long. The V gene's germline CDR1 is SGHAT and CDR2 FQNNGV. After removal of 4 bases from V and 0 bases from J, the junction contained 3 bases not matched to a gene. The whole variable domain, filled in from reference TRBV11-2 and TRBJ1-2, reads EAGVAQSPRYKIIEKRQSVAFWCNPISGHATLYWYQQILGQGPKLLIQFQNNGVVDDSQLPKDRFSAERLKGVDSTLKIQPAKLEDSAVYLCASSSQGASNYGYTFGSGTRLTVV.

V usage is TRBV7-8 and J usage is TRBJ2-4, with D tentatively TRBD2 (6 bases). CDR3 length: 15 residues. V lost 2 bases and J 8 bases, leaving 16 bases between the germline ends. Germline lookup yields CDR1 SGHVS and CDR2 FQNEAQ. The CDR3 DNA sequence: TGTGCCAGCAGCTTAAGGCTTGGAGGGGCTGACATTCAGTACTTC. This gives the protein CASSLRLGGADIQYF. Combining the CDR3 with reference TRBV7-8 and TRBJ2-4 gives the whole variable domain GAGVSQSPRYKVAKRGQDVALRCDPISGHVSLFWYQQALGQGPEFLTYFQNEAQLDKSGLPSDRFFAERPEGSVSTLKIQRTQQEDSAVYLCASSLRLGGADIQYFGAGTRLSVL.

The chain carries TRBV10-3 and TRBJ2-3, with 14 bases matching TRBD2. J lost 3 bases, V lost 6 bases, and 5 bases had no gene match. The CDR3 length is 16 residues. Germline CDR1 reads ENHRY; CDR2 reads SYGVKD. The CDR3 loop reads CAISPGLAGATDTQYF. CDR3 in DNA: TGTGCCATCAGCCCGGGACTAGCGGGAGCTACAGATACGCAGTATTTT.

V and J are TRBV18 and TRBJ2-2, with unresolved D. V lost 1 base, J lost 4 bases, and 10 bases lay in between. This CDR3 is built from 15 residues. From germline, CDR1 is KGHSH and CDR2 LQKENI. In nucleotides, the CDR3 is TGTGCCAGCTCACCACAAGGTCTAAGCACCGGGGAGCTGTTTTTT. It codes for CASSPQGLSTGELFF.

The chain joins TRBV5-1 to TRBJ2-2; 12 nucleotides match TRBD2. The CDR3 is 14 residues long. V lost 6 bases and J lost 5; bases outside the gene matches: 2. Germline V gene sequence: CDR1 SGHRS, CDR2 YFSETQ. For the CDR3, the DNA is TGCGCCAGCAAGACTAGCGGGAGAACCGGGGAGCTGTTTTTT. It specifies CASKTSGRTGELFF.

The rearrangement uses TRBV6-2 or TRBV6-3 and TRBJ2-3; the D call may be TRBD1 or TRBD2 (6 bases each). This CDR3 region has 17 residues. Germline-derived CDR1 and CDR2 are MNHEY and SVGEGT. V was shortened by 0 bases and J by 4 bases, with 17 bases between the two germline ends. CDR3 amino acids: CASSYSIHGGEADTQYF. The CDR3 bases are TGTGCCAGCAGTTACTCGATCCACGGGGGCGAAGCAGATACGCAGTATTTT.

The chain employs TRBV27 and TRBJ2-7; 9 positions match TRBD1. The CDR3 loop spans 14 amino acids. V was clipped by 6 bases and J by 2 bases; unmatched bases: 5. Germline V CDR1 and CDR2: MNHEY, SMNVEV (reference sequence). The CDR3 region is CASRDGQGPYEQYF. CDR3 nucleotide sequence: TGTGCCAGCAGAGACGGACAGGGGCCCTACGAGCAGTACTTC.

The CDR3 DNA is TGTGCCAGTAACGAAGGGACTACAGAGACCCAGTACTTC. It codes for CASNEGTTETQYF. The chain is built from TRBV19 and TRBJ2-5, with 7 nucleotides matching TRBD2. CDR1 is LNHDA and CDR2 is SQIVND in the germline V gene (reference sequence). This CDR3 region has 13 residues. V was pared by 7 bases and J by 4 bases, with 6 bases of the junction left unmatched. The full variable domain, rest sourced from reference TRBV19 and TRBJ2-5, is DGGITQSPKYLFRKEGQNVTLSCEQNLNHDAMYWYRQDPGQGLRLIYYSQIVNDFQKGDIAEGYSVSREKKESFPLTVTSAQKNPTAFYLCASNEGTTETQYFGPGTRLLVL.

The genes are TRBV5-1 and TRBJ2-1; D is uncertain. Germline V lookup: CDR1 SGHRS, CDR2 YFSETQ. Trimming took 3 bases from V and 2 from J, leaving 0 bases between them. The CDR3 has 11 residues. The CDR3, as DNA: TGCGCCAGCAGCTCCTACAATGAGCAGTTCTTC. Residues: CASSSYNEQFF.

The chain uses TRBV10-3 and TRBJ1-2, with a possible D match to TRBD1 (6 bases). V lost 4 bases, J lost 2 bases, and 8 bases lay in between. In germline, CDR1 is ENHRY, CDR2 SYGVKD. This CDR3 spans 13 amino acids. The CDR3 is CAISGQGNYGYTF. CDR3 coding DNA: TGTGCCATCAGTGGGCAGGGGAACTATGGCTACACCTTC.

The chain joins TRBV28 to TRBJ2-2; 7 positions agree with TRBD1. Trimming at V came to 6 bases and at J to 0 bases, leaving 4 bases not matched to a gene. Looked up from germline, CDR1 is MDHEN and CDR2 is SYDVKM. The CDR3 is made up of 15 amino acids. CDR3 in amino acids: CASRAGTANTGELFF. CDR3 bases: TGTGCCAGCAGAGCCGGGACAGCGAACACCGGGGAGCTGTTTTTT.

The chain recombines TRBV6-5 with TRBJ2-7; D possibly corresponds to TRBD1 (5 bases). This CDR3 has 15 residues. Germline V gives CDR1 MNHEY, CDR2 SVGAGI. V gave up 2 bases and J gave up 4 bases, with 15 bases separating them. CDR3 residues: CASSYGFPREYEQYF. The CDR3 DNA follows: TGTGCCAGCAGTTACGGTTTTCCCAGGGAATACGAGCAGTACTTC.

The chain uses TRBV15 and TRBJ1-6; D may be TRBD1 (5 bases). Per germline, CDR1 LNHNV and CDR2 YYDKDF (reference sequence). The CDR3 totals 13 residues. V lost 7 bases and J 5 bases, leaving 9 bases between the germline ends. The chain's CDR3 is CATTATDNSPLHF. The CDR3 region has the DNA TGTGCCACCACCGCGACAGATAATTCACCCCTCCACTTT.

The rearrangement uses TRBV5-1 and TRBJ1-1; TRBD1 matches 7 bases. This CDR3 is 15 amino acids long. Germline-derived CDR1 and CDR2 are SGHRS and YFSETQ. Trimming took 5 bases from V and 1 from J; bases not matched to a gene: 8. This chain's CDR3 is CASSPGRTGNTEAFF. The CDR3 DNA reads as TGCGCCAGCAGTCCTGGGAGGACAGGGAACACTGAAGCTTTCTTT. The full variable domain, rest sourced from reference TRBV5-1 and TRBJ1-1, is KAGVTQTPRYLIKTRGQQVTLSCSPISGHRSVSWYQQTPGQGLQFLFEYFSETQRNKGNFPGRFSGRQFSNSRSEMNVSTLELGDSALYLCASSPGRTGNTEAFFGQGTRLTVV.

The chain has TRBV28 and TRBJ1-6, with 8 positions matching TRBD1. Trimming removed 1 base from V and 7 bases from J; junction bases left unmatched: 21. Germline V gives CDR1 MDHEN, CDR2 SYDVKM. This CDR3 has 21 residues. CDR3 sequence (DNA): TGTGCCAGCAGTTTATTGGCAGGGGGCGCATCGTCAGTCCAATGGAATTCACCCCTCCACTTT. Its translation is CASSLLAGGASSVQWNSPLHF.

The chain carries TRBV7-6 and TRBJ2-2; 11 positions match TRBD2. This CDR3 has 18 residues. Trimming at V came to 5 bases and at J to 5 bases, leaving 13 bases not matched to a gene. CDR1 is SGHVS, CDR2 FNYEAQ, per germline. As DNA, the CDR3 is TGTGCCAGCAGCGTAGGGACTAGCGGTAGAGATCGGACCGGGGAGCTGTTTTTT. Protein: CASSVGTSGRDRTGELFF.

This chain links TRBV10-3 with TRBJ2-5, with D possibly TRBD2 on 5 matching bases. Germline values: CDR1 ENHRY, CDR2 SYGVKD. V gave up 5 bases and J gave up 1 base, with 8 bases separating them. CDR3 size: 13 residues. The CDR3 reads CAISRLPQETQYF. CDR3 nucleotides: TGTGCCATCAGTCGACTACCCCAAGAGACCCAGTACTTC.

The chain employs TRBV30 and TRBJ1-5; D is unclear. The CDR3 has 14 amino acids. Per the germline V gene, CDR1 is GTSNPN and CDR2 is SVGIG (reference sequence). Trimming cost V 2 bases and J 3 bases, with 11 bases left between them. CDR3 residues: CAWSSNIINQPQHF. CDR3 DNA: TGTGCCTGGAGTTCCAACATTATCAATCAGCCCCAGCATTTT.